A selection of T cell receptor beta chains follows, all from one sample in a study of T-cell reconstitution after alpha-beta-depleted transplantation in children. TCRdb recomputed calls from the PCR reads with MiXCR, one row per CDR3 protein. Among hundreds of thousands of distinct CDR3 sequences listed, 13% were seen once. The sample here was PBMCs, mostly from graft donor cells, taken 360 days after TCRalphabeta/CD19-depleted stem cell transplant. The source of these receptors is a male patient younger than 18 who had a stem cell transplant for acute myeloid leukemia, so the T cells may come from the graft donor. Each CDR3 is given with its conserved first and last residue. Each record gives: clone size, J gene, V gene, D gene, CDR3 DNA, CDR3 protein. A D gene is named only where the DNA matches it firmly. Size is stated for part of the rows, as once, few or many counts, or as a class when the clone is expanded.

clone size: few
J gene: TRBJ2-5
V gene: TRBV5-1
D gene: TRBD2
CDR3 DNA: TGCGCCAGCAGCTCGAAGCTCTCGGGGACTAGCGGGGCTCTCTGGGGGCAAGAGACCCAGTACTTC
CDR3 protein: CASSSKLSGTSGALWGQETQYF

clone size: few
J gene: TRBJ2-1
V gene: TRBV3-1
D gene: .
CDR3 DNA: TGTGCCAGCAGCCAAGATCTCAGCGCGAGCCCATCCAATGAGCAGTTCTTC
CDR3 protein: CASSQDLSASPSNEQFF

clone size: many
J gene: TRBJ2-1
V gene: TRBV28
D gene: .
CDR3 DNA: TGTGCCAGCAGTCCCCGGCAGGGGGGCAATGAGCAGTTCTTC
CDR3 protein: CASSPRQGGNEQFF

clone size: .
J gene: TRBJ1-4
V gene: TRBV6-1
D gene: .
CDR3 DNA: TGTGCCAGCAGAGGACATTTTTCGACTAATGAAAAACTGTTTTTT
CDR3 protein: CASRGHFSTNEKLFF

clone size: .
J gene: TRBJ1-1
V gene: TRBV28
D gene: .
CDR3 DNA: TGTGCCAGCAGTTTCGTAATTGGTGAAGCTTTCTTT
CDR3 protein: CASSFVIGEAFF

clone size: .
J gene: TRBJ2-3
V gene: TRBV4-3
D gene: .
CDR3 DNA: TGCGCCAGCAGCCAAGCGGGACTGAATACGCAGTATTTT
CDR3 protein: CASSQAGLNTQYF

clone size: .
J gene: TRBJ2-3
V gene: TRBV7-8
D gene: TRBD2
CDR3 DNA: TGTGCCAGCACCGAAAGTGGGATAGCGGGAGATACGCAGTATTTT
CDR3 protein: CASTESGIAGDTQYF

clone size: few
J gene: TRBJ2-7
V gene: TRBV20-1
D gene: .
CDR3 DNA: TGCAGTGCTAGTAGGGGATTCGGCTACGAGCAGTACTTC
CDR3 protein: CSASRGFGYEQYF

clone size: many
J gene: TRBJ2-3
V gene: TRBV20-1
D gene: TRBD2
CDR3 DNA: TGCAGTGCTAGTCAAGCGGGGACCAGCACAGATACGCAGTATTTT
CDR3 protein: CSASQAGTSTDTQYF

clone size: .
J gene: TRBJ1-1
V gene: TRBV10-3
D gene: .
CDR3 DNA: TGTGCCATCATGGCAGCCATGAACACTGAAGCTTTCTTT
CDR3 protein: CAIMAAMNTEAFF

clone size: .
J gene: TRBJ2-7
V gene: TRBV7-2
D gene: TRBD2
CDR3 DNA: TGTGCCAGCAGCCCGGGGACTACTATTTACGAGCAGTACTTC
CDR3 protein: CASSPGTTIYEQYF

clone size: .
J gene: TRBJ2-1
V gene: TRBV24-1
D gene: TRBD2
CDR3 DNA: TGTGCCACCAGTTCAGGTCGAGGACTAGCGGGAGGGCCTGGATCCTACAATGAGCAGTTCTTC
CDR3 protein: CATSSGRGLAGGPGSYNEQFF

clone size: .
J gene: TRBJ2-7
V gene: TRBV20-1
D gene: .
CDR3 DNA: TGCAGCGCCTTTGGGGGAGACGGCTACGAGCAGTACTTC
CDR3 protein: CSAFGGDGYEQYF

clone size: .
J gene: TRBJ2-7
V gene: TRBV7-9
D gene: .
CDR3 DNA: TGTGCCAGCAGCCCCGGGCAGGGGCACTCCTACGAGCAGTACTTC
CDR3 protein: CASSPGQGHSYEQYF

clone size: many
J gene: TRBJ2-5
V gene: TRBV20-1
D gene: TRBD2
CDR3 DNA: TGCAGTGCTAGTGCGATGCTAGCGGGAGGGCCGGGAGAGACCCAGTACTTC
CDR3 protein: CSASAMLAGGPGETQYF

clone size: .
J gene: TRBJ2-5
V gene: TRBV6-2/TRBV6-3
D gene: .
CDR3 DNA: TGTGCCAGCAGTTACTGGAGGATTCCACAAGAGACCCAGTACTTC
CDR3 protein: CASSYWRIPQETQYF

clone size: .
J gene: TRBJ2-7
V gene: TRBV2
D gene: TRBD1
CDR3 DNA: TGTGCCAGCAGTGGATGGGGGACAGTCCCCTACGAGCAGTACTTC
CDR3 protein: CASSGWGTVPYEQYF

clone size: .
J gene: TRBJ2-2
V gene: TRBV7-3
D gene: TRBD2
CDR3 DNA: TGTACCAGCAGCTTAATCCCTCCCGGGACTAGATCCACCGGGGAGCTGTTTTTT
CDR3 protein: CTSSLIPPGTRSTGELFF

clone size: many
J gene: TRBJ2-1
V gene: TRBV4-3
D gene: TRBD2
CDR3 DNA: TGCGCCAGCGCTCCCGGGACTAGCGGGATTCCGGACGAATACAATGAGCAGTTCTTC
CDR3 protein: CASAPGTSGIPDEYNEQFF

clone size: once
J gene: TRBJ2-5
V gene: TRBV7-9
D gene: TRBD1
CDR3 DNA: TGTGCCAGCAGCTTGGCGACAGGGGGAATCCAAGAGACCCAGTACTTC
CDR3 protein: CASSLATGGIQETQYF

clone size: .
J gene: TRBJ2-7
V gene: TRBV27
D gene: TRBD1
CDR3 DNA: TGTGCCAGCAACGGACAGGGCGGAAACGAGCAGTACTTC
CDR3 protein: CASNGQGGNEQYF

clone size: .
J gene: TRBJ2-1
V gene: TRBV20-1
D gene: TRBD2
CDR3 DNA: TGCAGTGCTAGGCAGGGGACTAGCGGATACAATGAGCAGTTCTTC
CDR3 protein: CSARQGTSGYNEQFF

clone size: .
J gene: TRBJ1-3
V gene: TRBV6-5
D gene: .
CDR3 DNA: TGTGCCAGCAGTTACTCAACCATAAGCTCTGGAAACACCATATATTTT
CDR3 protein: CASSYSTISSGNTIYF

clone size: .
J gene: TRBJ2-1
V gene: TRBV20-1
D gene: TRBD2
CDR3 DNA: TGCAGTGCTAGAGAAAGCGGGAGGGCGACGAATGAGCAGTTCTTC
CDR3 protein: CSARESGRATNEQFF

clone size: .
J gene: TRBJ2-2
V gene: TRBV11-3
D gene: .
CDR3 DNA: TGTGCCAGCACCTCTTGGACCGGGTCGGACACCGGGGAGCTGTTTTTT
CDR3 protein: CASTSWTGSDTGELFF

clone size: .
J gene: TRBJ2-7
V gene: TRBV7-8
D gene: .
CDR3 DNA: TGTGCCAGCAGCTTAGGACTGAGCCTCTACGAGCAGTACTTC
CDR3 protein: CASSLGLSLYEQYF

clone size: .
J gene: TRBJ2-2
V gene: TRBV29-1
D gene: .
CDR3 DNA: TGCAGCGTCCCAGCGAGGGCCGCCACCGGGGAGCTGTTTTTT
CDR3 protein: CSVPARAATGELFF

clone size: .
J gene: TRBJ1-2
V gene: TRBV6-1
D gene: .
CDR3 DNA: TGTGCCAGCAGCCCCTTCACAGGGAACTATGGCTACACCTTC
CDR3 protein: CASSPFTGNYGYTF

clone size: few
J gene: TRBJ1-3
V gene: TRBV7-2
D gene: .
CDR3 DNA: TGTGCCAGCAGCTTATCGCCTCCTCGAGGTGGAAACACCATATATTTT
CDR3 protein: CASSLSPPRGGNTIYF

clone size: .
J gene: TRBJ2-2
V gene: TRBV6-2/TRBV6-3
D gene: TRBD2
CDR3 DNA: TGTGCCAGCAAGAGACTAGCGGGGAACACCGGGGAGCTGTTTTTT
CDR3 protein: CASKRLAGNTGELFF